This T cell receptor (beta chain) is drawn from a study of response to subunit inactivated influenza vaccine. This clonotype was observed a few times. The V gene's germline CDR1 is DFQATT and CDR2 SNEGSKA (reference sequence). This CDR3 is 14 amino acids long. V lost 1 base and J 4 bases, leaving 13 bases between the germline ends. TCRdb independently ran MiXCR on the RT-PCR reads; one entry per CDR3 protein. The data show 650,000 to 800,000 distinct CDR3 sequences, with around a sixth seen just once and under 13% held by the top ten. The TCR sequence derives from a man over 45 who received an inactivated influenza vaccine. The sequencing used PBMCs from blood, collected roughly 5 days after vaccination. The V call is TRBV20-1, the J call TRBJ1-1, with D hard to call. CDR3: CSARALSLFTEAFF. CDR3 bases: TGCAGTGCTAGAGCTCTCTCTCTGTTCACTGAAGCTTTCTTT.